These 25 T cell receptor beta chains came from one sample sequenced in a study of Ad26.COV2.S vaccination and SARS-CoV-2 variants. Data came from immunoSEQ multiplex PCR; TCRdb stores just in-frame clones and leaves some out. The sample lists 350,000 to 450,000 clones; around nine tenths were seen once. Described treatment: approximately 18 received Ad26.COV2.S at low or high dose, single or two shots; 5 received placebo; per-sample allocation not given. At day 63 after the first vaccine or placebo injection, samples were drawn. The sequenced sample was peripheral blood, obtained in a trial of Ad26.COV2.S vaccine versus placebo. Every receptor here comes from a person between 18 and 65 years old who received the Ad26.COV2.S COVID-19 vaccine or a placebo.

This sequence joins TRBV29-1 and TRBJ2-7; possible D gene TRBD2, 5 bases. This CDR3 is 13 amino acids long. Germline-derived CDR1 and CDR2 are SQVTM and ANQGSEA. V was shortened by 4 bases and J by 2 bases, with 12 bases between the two germline ends. This CDR3 reads CSVGAAEAYEQYF. The DNA for the CDR3 is TGCAGCGTTGGGGCGGCGGAGGCCTACGAGCAGTACTTC.

V is TRBV4-3 and J is TRBJ2-1; 10 bases map to TRBD2. Germline V CDR1 and CDR2: LGHNA, YSLEER. The junction had 13 bases not matched to a gene; V was cut back by 1 base and J by 10 bases. The CDR3 covers 17 residues. In nucleotides, the CDR3 is TGCGCCAGCAGCCAAGGGTTTAGGCTAGCGGGGGAGGTGGAGCAGTTCTTC. As protein: CASSQGFRLAGEVEQFF.

The chain has TRBV19 and TRBJ1-6; D call uncertain. Between the trimmed V and J ends, which lost 0 bases and 9 bases, there was a span of 15 bases. The CDR3 extends over 16 amino acids. The V gene's germline CDR1 is LNHDA and CDR2 SQIVND (reference sequence). The CDR3 DNA reads TGTGCCAGTAGTATAGATCGACAATTGGACGTTTCACCCCTCCACTTT. Translated: CASSIDRQLDVSPLHF.

V and J are TRBV14 and TRBJ2-1, with D unresolved. V dropped 6 bases and J dropped 1 base, with 7 bases sitting between them. The CDR3 runs to 13 residues. From germline, CDR1 is SGHDN and CDR2 FVKESK. The CDR3 DNA reads as TGTGCCAGCAGGTTAGGGTCCTACAATGAGCAGTTCTTC. As protein: CASRLGSYNEQFF.

V gene TRBV9 combines with J gene TRBJ2-3; 8 nucleotides match TRBD2. Germline values: CDR1 SGDLS, CDR2 YYNGEE. This CDR3 region has 15 residues. J lost 6 bases, V lost 0 bases, and 6 bases had no gene match. The chain's CDR3 is CASSVEGGGKDTQYF. CDR3 coding DNA: TGTGCCAGCAGCGTAGAGGGCGGGGGGAAGGATACGCAGTATTTT.

The rearrangement joins TRBV28 to TRBJ1-3; unclear D gene. Trimming left V 6 bases short and J 0 bases short, with 18 bases between. This CDR3 region has 17 residues. Germline V gene data show CDR1 as MDHEN and CDR2 as SYDVKM. CDR3 sequence: CASRETAQLSSGNTIYF. The CDR3 DNA follows: TGTGCCAGCAGAGAAACGGCTCAGCTGAGCTCTGGAAACACCATATATTTT.

In its sample, this clone was seen once. The chain joins TRBV30 to TRBJ1-3, with 8 bases matching TRBD1. CDR1 and CDR2 from the germline V gene are GTSNPN and SVGIG (reference sequence). V dropped 0 bases and J dropped 3; count of bases not matched to a gene: 7. CDR3 length equals 16 residues. This chain's CDR3 is CAWSVRDRSFGNTIYF. CDR3 bases: TGTGCCTGGAGTGTAAGGGACAGGTCCTTTGGAAACACCATATATTTT.

This chain connects TRBV19 to TRBJ2-3; D gene unclear. V lost 4 bases and J lost 2, with 10 bases in between. In germline, CDR1 is LNHDA, CDR2 SQIVND (reference sequence). The CDR3 consists of 14 residues. The CDR3 nucleotides read TGTGCCAGTAGTAACCTACTATTCACAGATACGCAGTATTTT. It translates to CASSNLLFTDTQYF.

This clone was seen a few times. Germline is not matched at one junction end, which may reflect a read error. The chain joins TRBV15 to TRBJ1-1; no firm D call. This CDR3 has 11 residues. Germline-derived CDR1 and CDR2 are LNHNV and YYDKDF (reference sequence). The CDR3 reads CATSRDSYAFF. Here the CDR3 DNA reads TGTGCCACCAGCCGAGACTCGTACGCTTTCTTT.

This chain joins TRBV30 and TRBJ2-2, with 9 bases aligning to TRBD2. The CDR3 is 14 residues long. Germline CDR1 reads GTSNPN; CDR2 reads SVGIG (reference sequence). V lost 5 bases and J lost 1; bases outside the gene matches: 2. CDR3 in amino acids: CAWRSGGNTGELFF. The CDR3 DNA sequence: TGTGCCTGGCGTAGCGGGGGGAACACCGGGGAGCTGTTTTTT.

The chain couples TRBV11-2 to TRBJ1-3, with D maybe TRBD1 (6 bases). This CDR3 contains 16 residues. The V end lost 5 bases, the J end lost 0 bases, and 14 bases lay between the germline ends. CDR1 SGHAT and CDR2 FQNNGV come from the germline V gene. The CDR3: CASSRRPDSSGNTIYF. CDR3 nucleotides: TGTGCCAGCAGCCGAAGACCGGACAGCTCTGGAAACACCATATATTTT.

V is TRBV7-3 and J is TRBJ2-7, with TRBD1 matching over 7 bases. Germline assignment: CDR1 SGHTA and CDR2 FQGTGA. With V trimmed by 2 bases and J by 0 bases, 4 bases remained unmatched. CDR3 length: 15 amino acids. The CDR3 nucleotides read TGTGCCAGCAGCTTAGGGACAGAGAGCTCCTACGAGCAGTACTTC. Amino acid sequence: CASSLGTESSYEQYF.

V is TRBV6-5 and J is TRBJ1-6; TRBD1 aligns across 8 bases. CDR3 size: 12 residues. CDR1 is MNHEY, CDR2 SVGAGI, per germline. J was trimmed by 10 bases and V by 7 bases; bases with no gene match: 3. The CDR3 here is CASNRGSSPLHF. CDR3 DNA: TGTGCCAGCAACAGGGGGAGCTCACCCCTCCACTTT.

The J gene is TRBJ2-7, the V gene TRBV4-1, with D uncertain. Per the germline V gene, CDR1 is MGHRA and CDR2 is YSYEKL. V was cut by 4 bases and J by 1 base, with 11 bases left in between. This CDR3 has 14 amino acids. This CDR3 reads CASSLGAVSYEQYF. The CDR3 nucleotides are TGCGCCAGCAGCCTCGGAGCCGTTTCCTACGAGCAGTACTTC.

The rearrangement links TRBV2 to TRBJ2-6; TRBD1 matches 9 bases. The length of the CDR3 is 15 residues. Trimming removed 8 bases from V and 0 bases from J; junction bases left unmatched: 2. Per the germline V gene, CDR1 is SNHLY and CDR2 is FYNNEI. CDR3 loop: CASWTGDSGANVLTF. The CDR3 nucleotides are TGTGCCAGCTGGACAGGGGACTCTGGGGCCAACGTCCTGACTTTC.

This clone turned up a few times. V and J are TRBV20-1 and TRBJ2-7; tentative D call: TRBD2 (5 bases). Trimming cost V 3 bases and J 3 bases, with 9 bases left between them. This CDR3 contains 12 residues. CDR1 is DFQATT, CDR2 SNEGSKA, per germline (reference sequence). The CDR3, as DNA: TGCAGTGCTAGTGAGCGGTACTACGAGCAGTACTTC. This encodes CSASERYYEQYF.

Here the CDR3 reads CASSYKGRNQPQHF. CDR3 DNA: TGTGCCAGCAGTTACAAGGGGCGCAATCAGCCCCAGCATTTT. This sequence joins TRBV6-5 and TRBJ1-5; tentative D call: TRBD1 (5 bases). Germline loops: CDR1 MNHEY, CDR2 SVGAGI. V was cut by 2 bases and J by 2 bases, with 7 bases left in between. CDR3 length: 14 amino acids.

This clone was detected once. The rearrangement joins TRBV13 to TRBJ2-7; the D call may be TRBD1 or TRBD2 (5 bases each). The CDR3 sequence is 15 residues long. V dropped 5 bases and J dropped 4 bases, with 18 bases sitting between them. The germline gives CDR1 PRHDT, CDR2 FYEKMQ (reference sequence). The CDR3 reads CASSQGRSVGYEQYF. The DNA of the CDR3 is TGTGCCAGCAGCCAGGGACGCTCGGTTGGGTACGAGCAGTACTTC.

This clone has a handful of counts. The V gene is TRBV2, the J gene TRBJ1-5, with D hard to call. Trimming stripped 4 bases from V and 3 bases from J, with 10 bases between. Germline CDR1 is SNHLY and CDR2 is FYNNEI. The CDR3 runs to 14 residues. The CDR3 sequence is CASSGLLDNQPQHF. The CDR3 DNA is TGTGCCAGCAGTGGACTACTCGACAATCAGCCCCAGCATTTT. The complete variable domain, with remaining parts taken from reference TRBV2 and TRBJ1-5, reads EPEVTQTPSHQVTQMGQEVILRCVPISNHLYFYWYRQILGQKVEFLVSFYNNEISEKSEIFDDQFSVERPDGSNFTLKIRSTKLEDSAMYFCASSGLLDNQPQHFGDGTRLSIL.

The chain recombines TRBV7-2 with TRBJ2-3; no definite D call. Trimming left V 6 bases short and J 5 bases short, with 15 bases between. The CDR3 has 14 residues. CDR1 is SGHTA and CDR2 is FQGNSA in the germline V gene. The CDR3 DNA sequence: TGTGCCAGCAGTCCTGCCGCGGTCGGAGATACGCAGTATTTT. Encoded protein: CASSPAAVGDTQYF.

V is TRBV10-3 and J is TRBJ1-2; the D is unclear. Trimming left V 0 bases short and J 4 bases short, with 12 bases between. Germline loops: CDR1 ENHRY, CDR2 SYGVKD. This CDR3 is 15 amino acids long. CDR3 DNA sequence: TGTGCCATCAGTGAGTCCAGGATGGAGTTCTATGGCTACACCTTC. Its translation is CAISESRMEFYGYTF.

This chain connects TRBV4-1 to TRBJ2-7, with 7 positions matching TRBD1. Germline CDR1 is MGHRA and CDR2 is YSYEKL. The trim removed 3 bases at V and 1 base at J, leaving 6 bases unmatched. The CDR3 has 15 residues. The CDR3, as DNA: TGCGCCAGCAGCCATCTACAGGGGTCGTCCTACGAGCAGTACTTC. It encodes CASSHLQGSSYEQYF.

The chain links TRBV7-9 to TRBJ1-4, with D possibly being TRBD1 (6 bases). Germline V CDR1 and CDR2: SEHNR, FQNEAQ (reference sequence). With 11 bases removed from V and 6 bases from J, the gap between germline ends came to 16 bases. This CDR3 is 13 amino acids long. The CDR3 loop reads CAGRGGQYEKLFF. CDR3 in DNA: TGTGCCGGTCGCGGGGGGCAGTATGAAAAACTGTTTTTT. Combining the CDR3 with reference TRBV7-9 and TRBJ1-4 gives the whole variable domain DTGVSQNPRHKITKRGQNVTFRCDPISEHNRLYWYRQTLGQGPEFLTYFQNEAQLEKSRLLSDRFSAERPKGSFSTLEIQRTEQGDSAMYLCAGRGGQYEKLFFGSGTQLSVL.

The V and J genes are TRBV9 and TRBJ2-1; D not certain. The CDR3 length is 12 residues. Germline CDR1 is SGDLS and CDR2 is YYNGEE. The V end was cut by 0 bases, the J end by 5 bases, with 3 bases between. CDR3 region: CASSVDHNEQFF. The CDR3 nucleotides read TGTGCCAGCAGCGTAGACCACAATGAGCAGTTCTTC.

CDR3 amino acids: CASSPWGGSTDTQYF. The CDR3 bases are TGTGCCAGCAGCCCATGGGGGGGAAGCACAGATACGCAGTATTTT. The J gene is TRBJ2-3, the V gene TRBV5-4, with 7 bases fitting TRBD2. The CDR3 extends over 15 amino acids. CDR1 SGHNT and CDR2 YYREEE come from the germline V gene (reference sequence). The ends lost 4 bases at V and 0 bases at J; junction bases unmatched: 5.